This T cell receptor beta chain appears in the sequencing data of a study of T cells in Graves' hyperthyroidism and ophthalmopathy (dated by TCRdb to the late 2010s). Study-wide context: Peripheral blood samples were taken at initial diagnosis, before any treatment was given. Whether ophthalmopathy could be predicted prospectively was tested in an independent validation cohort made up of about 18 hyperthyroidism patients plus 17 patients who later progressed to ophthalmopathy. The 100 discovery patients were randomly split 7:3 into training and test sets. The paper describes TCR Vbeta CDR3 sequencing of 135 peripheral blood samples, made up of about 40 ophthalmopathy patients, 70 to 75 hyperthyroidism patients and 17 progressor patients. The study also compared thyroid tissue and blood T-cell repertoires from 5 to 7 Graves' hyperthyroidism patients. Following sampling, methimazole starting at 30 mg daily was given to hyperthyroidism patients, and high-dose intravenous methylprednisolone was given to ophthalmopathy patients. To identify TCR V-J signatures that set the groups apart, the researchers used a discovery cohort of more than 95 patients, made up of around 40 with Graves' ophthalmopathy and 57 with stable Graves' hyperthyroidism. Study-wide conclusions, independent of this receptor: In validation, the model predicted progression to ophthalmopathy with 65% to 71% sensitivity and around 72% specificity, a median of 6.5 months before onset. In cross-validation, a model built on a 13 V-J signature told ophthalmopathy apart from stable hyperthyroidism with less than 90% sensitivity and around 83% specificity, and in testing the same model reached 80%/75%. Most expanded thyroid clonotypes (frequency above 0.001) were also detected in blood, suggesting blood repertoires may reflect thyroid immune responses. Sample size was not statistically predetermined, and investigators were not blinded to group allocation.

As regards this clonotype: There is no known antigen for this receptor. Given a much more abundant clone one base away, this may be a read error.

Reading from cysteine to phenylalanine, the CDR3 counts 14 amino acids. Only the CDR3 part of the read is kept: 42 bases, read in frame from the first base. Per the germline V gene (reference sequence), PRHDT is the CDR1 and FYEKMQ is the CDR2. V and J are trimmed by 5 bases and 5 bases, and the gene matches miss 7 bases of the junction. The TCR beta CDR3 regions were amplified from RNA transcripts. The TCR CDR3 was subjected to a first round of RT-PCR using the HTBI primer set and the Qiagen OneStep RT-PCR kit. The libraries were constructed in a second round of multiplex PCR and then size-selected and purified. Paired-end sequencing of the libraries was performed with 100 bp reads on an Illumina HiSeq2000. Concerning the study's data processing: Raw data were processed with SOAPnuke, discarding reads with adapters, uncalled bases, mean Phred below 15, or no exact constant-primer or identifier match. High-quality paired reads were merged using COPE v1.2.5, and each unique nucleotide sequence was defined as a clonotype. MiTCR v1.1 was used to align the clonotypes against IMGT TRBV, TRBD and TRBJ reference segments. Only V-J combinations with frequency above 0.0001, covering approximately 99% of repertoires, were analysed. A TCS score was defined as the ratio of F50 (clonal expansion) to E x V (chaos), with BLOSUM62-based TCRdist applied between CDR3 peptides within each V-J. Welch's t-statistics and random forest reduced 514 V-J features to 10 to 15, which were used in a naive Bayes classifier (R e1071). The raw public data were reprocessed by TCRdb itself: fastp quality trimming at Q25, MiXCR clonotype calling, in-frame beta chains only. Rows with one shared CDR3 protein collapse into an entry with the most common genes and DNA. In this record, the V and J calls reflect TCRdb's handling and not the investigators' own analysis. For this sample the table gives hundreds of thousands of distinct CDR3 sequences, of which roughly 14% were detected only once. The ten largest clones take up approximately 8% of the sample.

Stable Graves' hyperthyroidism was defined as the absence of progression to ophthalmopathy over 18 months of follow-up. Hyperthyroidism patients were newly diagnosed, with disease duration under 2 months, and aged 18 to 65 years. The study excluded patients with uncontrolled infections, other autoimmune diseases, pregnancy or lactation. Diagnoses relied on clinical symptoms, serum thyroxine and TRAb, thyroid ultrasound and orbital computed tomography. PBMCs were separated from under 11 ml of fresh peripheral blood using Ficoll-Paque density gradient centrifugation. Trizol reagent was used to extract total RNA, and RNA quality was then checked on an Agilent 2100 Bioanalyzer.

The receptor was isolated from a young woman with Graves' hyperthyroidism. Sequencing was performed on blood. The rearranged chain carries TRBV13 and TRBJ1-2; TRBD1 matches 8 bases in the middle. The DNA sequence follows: TGTGCCAGCAGCCCACCGACAGGGGCTTATGGCTACACCTTC. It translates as CASSPPTGAYGYTF.